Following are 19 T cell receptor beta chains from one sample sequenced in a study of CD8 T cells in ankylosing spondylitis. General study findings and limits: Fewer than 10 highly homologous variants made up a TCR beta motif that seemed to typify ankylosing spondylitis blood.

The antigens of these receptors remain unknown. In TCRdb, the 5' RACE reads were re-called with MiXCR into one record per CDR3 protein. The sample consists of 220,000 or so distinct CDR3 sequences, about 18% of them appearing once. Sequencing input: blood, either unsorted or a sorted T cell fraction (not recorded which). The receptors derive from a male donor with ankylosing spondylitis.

The CDR3 is CASSQDLWTEQETQYF. The CDR3 nucleotides are TGTGCCAGCAGCCAAGATCTTTGGACTGAACAAGAGACCCAGTACTTC. V and J are TRBV4-2 and TRBJ2-5, with a tentative D call TRBD2 (5 bases). Germline V CDR1 and CDR2: LGHNA, YNFKEQ. This CDR3 is built from 16 residues. Deletions cut 0 bases from V and 2 bases from J, with 13 bases between.

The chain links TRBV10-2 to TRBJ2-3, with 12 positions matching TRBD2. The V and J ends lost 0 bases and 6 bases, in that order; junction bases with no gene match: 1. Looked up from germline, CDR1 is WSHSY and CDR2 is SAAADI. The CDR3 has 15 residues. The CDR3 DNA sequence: TGCGCCAGCAGTGAGTCCACTAGCGGGAGGGATACGCAGTATTTT. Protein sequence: CASSESTSGRDTQYF.

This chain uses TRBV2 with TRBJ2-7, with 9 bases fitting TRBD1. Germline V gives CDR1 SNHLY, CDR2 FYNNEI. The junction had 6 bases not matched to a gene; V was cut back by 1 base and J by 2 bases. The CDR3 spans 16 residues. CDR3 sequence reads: CASSEVLTGGAYEQYF. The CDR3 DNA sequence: TGTGCCAGCAGTGAAGTATTAACAGGGGGCGCCTACGAGCAGTACTTC.

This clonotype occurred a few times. This CDR3 reads CASSIEGGEPQHF. CDR3 DNA sequence: TGTGCCAGTAGTATAGAGGGAGGAGAGCCCCAGCATTTT. The V and J genes are TRBV19 and TRBJ1-5, with unresolved D. Trimming removed 0 bases from V and 8 bases from J, with 8 bases in between. This CDR3 comprises 13 residues. CDR1 and CDR2 from the germline V gene are LNHDA and SQIVND (reference sequence).

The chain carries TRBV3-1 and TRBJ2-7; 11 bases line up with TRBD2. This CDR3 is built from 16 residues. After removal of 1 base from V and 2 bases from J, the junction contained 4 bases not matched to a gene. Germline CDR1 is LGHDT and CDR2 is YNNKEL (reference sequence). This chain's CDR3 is CASSQGTSGSAYEQYF. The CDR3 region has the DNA TGTGCCAGCAGCCAAGGTACTAGCGGGAGTGCCTACGAGCAGTACTTC.

CDR3 in amino acids: CSVEDWASHNEQFF. In nucleotides, the CDR3 is TGCAGCGTTGAAGATTGGGCCAGTCACAATGAGCAGTTCTTC. The chain couples TRBV29-1 to TRBJ2-1; D unclear. With 0 bases removed from V and 5 bases from J, the gap between germline ends came to 11 bases. This CDR3 is 14 amino acids long. Looked up from germline, CDR1 is SQVTM and CDR2 is ANQGSEA.

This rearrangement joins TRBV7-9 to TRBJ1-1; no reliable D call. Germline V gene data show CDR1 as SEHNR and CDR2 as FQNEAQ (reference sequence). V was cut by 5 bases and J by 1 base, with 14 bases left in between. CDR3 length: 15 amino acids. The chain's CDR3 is CASSTTGNQNTEAFF. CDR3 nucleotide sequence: TGTGCCAGCAGCACCACCGGGAACCAGAACACTGAAGCTTTCTTT.

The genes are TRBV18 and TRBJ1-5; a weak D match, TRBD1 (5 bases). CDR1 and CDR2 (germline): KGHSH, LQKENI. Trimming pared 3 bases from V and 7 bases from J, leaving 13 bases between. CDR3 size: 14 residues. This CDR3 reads CASSPPGLGQPQHF. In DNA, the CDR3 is TGTGCCAGCTCACCTCCGGGACTTGGGCAGCCCCAGCATTTT.

CDR3 in DNA: TGTGCCAGCAGCAGTACTGGGACTAGCGGGAGTAATGAGCAGTTCTTC. Protein product: CASSSTGTSGSNEQFF. J is TRBJ2-1 and V is TRBV27, with 14 bases aligning to TRBD2. Trimming cost V 6 bases and J 7 bases; bases outside gene matches: 8. Per the germline V gene, CDR1 is MNHEY and CDR2 is SMNVEV (reference sequence). The CDR3 consists of 16 residues.

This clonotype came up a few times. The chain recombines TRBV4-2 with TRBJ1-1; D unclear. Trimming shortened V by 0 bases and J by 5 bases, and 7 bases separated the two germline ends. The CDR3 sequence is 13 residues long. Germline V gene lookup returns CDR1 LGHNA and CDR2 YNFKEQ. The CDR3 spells CASSQDGGTEAFF. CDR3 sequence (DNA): TGTGCCAGCAGCCAAGATGGCGGTACTGAAGCTTTCTTT.

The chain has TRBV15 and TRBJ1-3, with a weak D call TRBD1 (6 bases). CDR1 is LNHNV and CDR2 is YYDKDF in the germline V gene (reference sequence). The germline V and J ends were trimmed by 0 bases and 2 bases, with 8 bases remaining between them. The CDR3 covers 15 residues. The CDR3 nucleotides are TGTGCCACCAGCAGAGATCCAGGGGCTGGAAACACCATATATTTT. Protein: CATSRDPGAGNTIYF.

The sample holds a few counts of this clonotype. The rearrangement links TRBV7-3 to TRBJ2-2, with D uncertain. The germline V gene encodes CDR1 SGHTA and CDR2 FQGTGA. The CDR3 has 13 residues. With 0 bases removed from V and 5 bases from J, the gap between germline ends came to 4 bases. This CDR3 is CASSLTGTGELFF. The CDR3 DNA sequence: TGTGCCAGCAGCTTAACTGGAACCGGGGAGCTGTTTTTT.

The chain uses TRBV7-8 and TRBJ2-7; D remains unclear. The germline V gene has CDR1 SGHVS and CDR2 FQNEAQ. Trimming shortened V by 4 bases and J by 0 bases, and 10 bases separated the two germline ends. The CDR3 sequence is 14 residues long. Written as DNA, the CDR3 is TGTGCCAGCAGCTCCCCAGCGCGCTCCTACGAGCAGTACTTC. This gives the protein CASSSPARSYEQYF. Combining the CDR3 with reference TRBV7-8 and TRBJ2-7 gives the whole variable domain GAGVSQSPRYKVAKRGQDVALRCDPISGHVSLFWYQQALGQGPEFLTYFQNEAQLDKSGLPSDRFFAERPEGSVSTLKIQRTQQEDSAVYLCASSSPARSYEQYFGPGTRLTVT.

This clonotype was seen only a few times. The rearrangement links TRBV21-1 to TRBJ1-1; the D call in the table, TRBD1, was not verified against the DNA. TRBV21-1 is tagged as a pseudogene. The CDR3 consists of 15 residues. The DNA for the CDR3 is TGTGCCAGCAGCAAAGGCAGGGGTAAGGACACTGAAGCTTTCTTT. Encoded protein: CASSKGRGKDTEAFF.

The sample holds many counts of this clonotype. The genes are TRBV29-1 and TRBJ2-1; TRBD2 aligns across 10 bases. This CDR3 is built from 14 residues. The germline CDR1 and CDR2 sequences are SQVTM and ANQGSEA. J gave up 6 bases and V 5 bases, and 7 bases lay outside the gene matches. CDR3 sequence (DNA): TGCAGCGTTTGCCTAGCGGGAGAGTTCAATGAGCAGTTCTTC. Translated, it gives CSVCLAGEFNEQFF.

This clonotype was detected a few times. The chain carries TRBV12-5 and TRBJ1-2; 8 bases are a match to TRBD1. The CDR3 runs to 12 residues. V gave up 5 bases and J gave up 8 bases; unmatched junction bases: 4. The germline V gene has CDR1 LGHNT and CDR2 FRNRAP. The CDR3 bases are TGTGCTAGTGGTCCGGACAGGGACGGCTACACCTTC. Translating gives CASGPDRDGYTF.

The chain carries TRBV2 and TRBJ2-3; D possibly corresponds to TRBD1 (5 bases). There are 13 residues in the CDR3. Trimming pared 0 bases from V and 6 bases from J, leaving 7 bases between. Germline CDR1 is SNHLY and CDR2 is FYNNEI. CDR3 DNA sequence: TGTGCCAGCAGTGAAGCAGGGGCCGATACGCAGTATTTT. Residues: CASSEAGADTQYF.

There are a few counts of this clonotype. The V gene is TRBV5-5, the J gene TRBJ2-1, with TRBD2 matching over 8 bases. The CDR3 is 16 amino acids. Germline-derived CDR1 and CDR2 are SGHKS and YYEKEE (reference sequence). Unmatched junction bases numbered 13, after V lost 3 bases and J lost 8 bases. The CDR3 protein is CASSSPSDGRVDEQFF. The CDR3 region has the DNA TGTGCCAGCAGCTCACCGAGCGACGGGAGGGTCGATGAGCAGTTCTTC. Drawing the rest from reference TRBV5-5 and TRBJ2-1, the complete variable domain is DAGVTQSPTHLIKTRGQQVTLRCSPISGHKSVSWYQQVLGQGPQFIFQYYEKEERGRGNFPDRFSARQFPNYSSELNVNALLLGDSALYLCASSSPSDGRVDEQFFGPGTRLTVL.

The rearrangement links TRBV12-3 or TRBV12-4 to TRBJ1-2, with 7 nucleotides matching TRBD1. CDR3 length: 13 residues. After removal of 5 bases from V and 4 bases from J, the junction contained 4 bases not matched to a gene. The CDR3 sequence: CASSPGQLYGYTF. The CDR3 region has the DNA TGTGCCAGCAGTCCGGGACAGCTCTATGGCTACACCTTC.